The 16 T cell receptor beta chains reported below all come from one sample, sequenced in a study of blood T cell repertoires in COVID-19. Sequenced by immunoSEQ multiplex PCR; TCRdb stores in-frame clones only, minus some. The table shows under 300,000 clones, with around 90% occurring only once. Sequenced material: peripheral blood. The receptors here all came from a woman aged 65 to 85 with active or convalescent COVID-19.

This chain joins TRBV6-1 and TRBJ1-1; perhaps TRBD1 as D (5 bases). The CDR3 totals 14 residues. Trimming left V 2 bases short and J 10 bases short, with 17 bases between. Germline V CDR1 and CDR2: MNHNS, SASEGT. The CDR3 reads CASSENSQGVRAFF. The CDR3 coding sequence is TGTGCCAGCAGTGAAAACAGCCAAGGGGTAAGAGCTTTCTTT.

V is TRBV7-8 and J is TRBJ1-3, with D possibly being TRBD1 (5 bases). The germline V and J ends were trimmed by 1 base and 2 bases, with 15 bases remaining between them. The CDR3 sequence is 17 residues long. Germline lookup yields CDR1 SGHVS and CDR2 FQNEAQ. CDR3 DNA sequence: TGTGCCAGCAGCTTAGGGCGTTCGCGGGGGGCTGGAAACACCATATATTTT. It encodes CASSLGRSRGAGNTIYF.

The J gene is TRBJ1-1, the V gene TRBV3-1 (or the pseudogene TRBV3-2), with D perhaps matching TRBD1 (5 bases). Trimming cost V 8 bases and J 10 bases, with 11 bases left between them. The CDR3 contains 10 residues. Looked up from germline, CDR1 is LGHDT and CDR2 is YNNKEL (reference sequence). The CDR3 DNA follows: TGTGCCAGCGCCCCAGGGTTAGCTTTCTTT. Its protein product is CASAPGLAFF.

V usage is TRBV11-1 and J usage is TRBJ2-1, with D perhaps matching TRBD2 (6 bases). The CDR3 is 16 amino acids. V dropped 5 bases and J dropped 3 bases, with 17 bases sitting between them. In germline, CDR1 is SGHAT, CDR2 FQDESV (reference sequence). CDR3 protein: CASSLQAGRRYNEQFF. The CDR3 DNA reads as TGTGCCAGCAGCCTCCAGGCAGGGAGGCGCTACAATGAGCAGTTCTTC.

The chain carries TRBV7-9 and TRBJ1-2, with 9 bases lining up with TRBD1. J gave up 0 bases and V 10 bases, and 9 bases lay outside the gene matches. Per the germline V gene, CDR1 is SEHNR and CDR2 is FQNEAQ (reference sequence). This CDR3 has 15 amino acids. The CDR3 DNA reads TGTGCCATCCGGGACAGGGCCGATTCTAACTATGGCTACACCTTC. Translating gives CAIRDRADSNYGYTF.

This clone has only a few counts. This rearrangement joins TRBV5-1 to TRBJ1-2; weak D call: TRBD1 (5 bases). V dropped 0 bases and J dropped 0 bases, with 9 bases sitting between them. This CDR3 has 15 amino acids. Germline V CDR1 and CDR2: SGHRS, YFSETQ. The DNA of the CDR3 is TGCGCCAGCAGCTTGGGGGGCGATGCTAACTATGGCTACACCTTC. The encoded protein is CASSLGGDANYGYTF.

V and J are TRBV6-2 or TRBV6-3 and TRBJ1-1; 9 bases are shared with TRBD1. The CDR3 extends over 13 amino acids. CDR1 and CDR2 from the germline V gene are MNHEY and SVGEGT. The V gene end was trimmed by 0 bases and the J gene end by 10 bases; junction bases not matched to a gene: 3. The CDR3 here is CASSYSGQGSAFF. The CDR3 DNA reads as TGTGCCAGCAGTTACTCGGGACAGGGATCAGCTTTCTTT.

The CDR3 sequence is CASSPTRGPGYGYTF. Here the CDR3 DNA reads TGTGCCAGCAGCCCGACGCGGGGGCCGGGCTATGGCTACACCTTC. The chain recombines TRBV5-6 with TRBJ1-2; TRBD1 is a possible D gene (6 bases). This CDR3 contains 15 residues. CDR1 is SGHDT, CDR2 YYEEEE, per germline. V was pared by 4 bases and J by 4 bases, with 17 bases between. Full variable domain (outside the CDR3, taken from reference TRBV5-6 and TRBJ1-2): DAGVTQSPTHLIKTRGQQVTLRCSPKSGHDTVSWYQQALGQGPQFIFQYYEEEERQRGNFPDRFSGHQFPNYSSELNVNALLLGDSALYLCASSPTRGPGYGYTFGSGTRLTVV.

This chain connects TRBV5-1 to TRBJ2-3, with D tentatively TRBD1 (7 bases). V gave up 6 bases and J gave up 2 bases, with 13 bases separating them. Per germline, CDR1 SGHRS and CDR2 YFSETQ. The CDR3 has 14 amino acids. CDR3 nucleotides: TGCGCCAGCAAGGGGGGACAGTCCACAGATACGCAGTATTTT. Amino acids: CASKGGQSTDTQYF.

J is TRBJ1-2 and V is TRBV9; D gene unclear. CDR1 is SGDLS and CDR2 is YYNGEE in the germline V gene. The CDR3 length is 11 residues. V was shortened by 3 bases and J by 2 bases, with 2 bases between the two germline ends. CDR3 loop: CASSANYGYTF. In nucleotides, the CDR3 is TGTGCCAGCAGCGCGAACTATGGCTACACCTTC.

This chain's CDR3 is CASSLGRTGATEAFF. CDR3 DNA: TGTGCCAGCAGTTTGGGCCGCACTGGGGCCACTGAAGCTTTCTTT. This chain connects TRBV6-5 to TRBJ1-1; tentatively, D is TRBD1 (5 bases). V was pared by 4 bases and J by 4 bases, with 16 bases between. The CDR3 is made up of 15 amino acids. Germline CDR1 and CDR2: MNHEY and SVGAGI.

As to this clone: This CDR3 is also generated by other DNA sequences in the sample. This chain joins TRBV11-2 and TRBJ2-5; 14 bases map to TRBD2. Per germline, CDR1 SGHAT and CDR2 FQNNGV. V shed 1 base, J shed 2 bases, and the junction held 0 bases outside the gene matches. CDR3 length equals 16 residues. The CDR3 reads CASSLGLAGGQETQYF. As DNA, the CDR3 is TGTGCCAGCAGCTTAGGACTAGCGGGGGGGCAAGAGACCCAGTACTTC.

The chain employs TRBV12-3 or TRBV12-4 and TRBJ2-1; no definite D call. CDR3 length: 11 residues. The V end was cut by 1 base, the J end by 10 bases, with 5 bases between. The CDR3 sequence: CASSLVREQFF. CDR3 nucleotide sequence: TGTGCCAGCAGTTTAGTCCGGGAGCAGTTCTTC.

The chain is built from TRBV9 and TRBJ1-3; D is unclear. V dropped 4 bases and J dropped 2 bases, with 10 bases sitting between them. This CDR3 has 14 residues. Germline loops: CDR1 SGDLS, CDR2 YYNGEE. CDR3 protein: CASSPQRTGNTIYF. As DNA, the CDR3 is TGTGCCAGCAGCCCACAGCGGACTGGAAACACCATATATTTT. The full variable domain, rest sourced from reference TRBV9 and TRBJ1-3, is DSGVTQTPKHLITATGQRVTLRCSPRSGDLSVYWYQQSLDQGLQFLIQYYNGEERAKGNILERFSAQQFPDLHSELNLSSLELGDSALYFCASSPQRTGNTIYFGEGSWLTVV.

The chain uses TRBV7-2 and TRBJ1-2; maybe TRBD1 (5 bases). V lost 0 bases and J lost 1, with 15 bases in between. CDR1 SGHTA and CDR2 FQGNSA come from the germline V gene. This CDR3 comprises 17 residues. The CDR3 spells CASSLARRMGLNYGYTF. The CDR3, as DNA: TGTGCCAGCAGCTTAGCGCGGCGGATGGGGCTTAACTATGGCTACACCTTC. Variable domain in full (rest from reference TRBV7-2 and TRBJ1-2): GAGVSQSPSNKVTEKGKDVELRCDPISGHTALYWYRQSLGQGLEFLIYFQGNSAPDKSGLPSDRFSAERTGGSVSTLTIQRTQQEDSAVYLCASSLARRMGLNYGYTFGSGTRLTVV.

This clone was counted a single time. The chain has TRBV19 and TRBJ1-4, with 8 bases that match TRBD1. The CDR3 contains 18 residues. After removal of 7 bases from V and 3 bases from J, the junction contained 16 bases not matched to a gene. Germline V gene data show CDR1 as LNHDA and CDR2 as SQIVND (reference sequence). The CDR3 spells CASKSRQGYPSPNEKLFF. CDR3 bases: TGTGCCAGTAAAAGCAGACAGGGGTATCCGTCACCTAATGAAAAACTGTTTTTT.